What follows describes a single T cell receptor (beta chain). Trimming cost V 2 bases and J 0 bases, with 17 bases left between them. Germline V gives CDR1 SGHDT, CDR2 YYEEEE. The CDR3 has 17 residues. This record belongs to a study of blood T cell repertoires in COVID-19. In the study overall: Samples representing acute and convalescent COVID-19 were sourced from the United States, Italy and Spain. PBMCs, B-cell-depleted T cells, or T cells were the source of the cDNA or gDNA that made up the material.

The data were produced by immunoSEQ multiplex PCR, yet TCRdb's version contains in-frame clones alone and is incomplete. The sample lists 130,000 to 150,000 clones, about four fifths occurring once. Sequencing used peripheral blood. The rearrangement joins TRBV5-6 to TRBJ1-1; D may be TRBD1 (6 bases). The sequence was collected from a woman older than 75 with acute or convalescent COVID-19. The CDR3 sequence: CASSLISGDTVNTEAFF. The CDR3 nucleotides are TGTGCCAGCAGCTTAATATCAGGGGACACGGTGAACACTGAAGCTTTCTTT.